The clone carrying this T cell receptor (beta chain) was observed at least ten times. Its antigen is as yet unknown. TCRdb reanalyzed the PCR reads via MiXCR. The sample has 35,000 to 45,000 clones, around 20% seen once. The sample originates from a study of metastatic and nonmetastatic thyroid tumors. Study observations and caveats: Across blood and tumor, TCR beta diversity in malignant thyroid tumors was reportedly significantly higher than in benign nodules.

The CDR3 covers 13 residues. Trimming left V 0 bases short and J 5 bases short, with 10 bases between. Germline assignment: CDR1 GTSNPN and CDR2 SVGIG (reference sequence). All patients were treatment-naive before thyroid surgery. This receptor was identified in a female donor with papillary thyroid cancer or a benign thyroid nodule (not recorded which). Some clones in this sample may be carry-over from other donors' samples. V is TRBV30 and J is TRBJ2-5; the D gene could be TRBD1 or TRBD2 (5 bases each). Sequencing was carried out using blood. Written as DNA, the CDR3 is TGTGCCTGGAGTGTAAGGGGACCTGAGACCCAGTACTTC. It is translated as CAWSVRGPETQYF.